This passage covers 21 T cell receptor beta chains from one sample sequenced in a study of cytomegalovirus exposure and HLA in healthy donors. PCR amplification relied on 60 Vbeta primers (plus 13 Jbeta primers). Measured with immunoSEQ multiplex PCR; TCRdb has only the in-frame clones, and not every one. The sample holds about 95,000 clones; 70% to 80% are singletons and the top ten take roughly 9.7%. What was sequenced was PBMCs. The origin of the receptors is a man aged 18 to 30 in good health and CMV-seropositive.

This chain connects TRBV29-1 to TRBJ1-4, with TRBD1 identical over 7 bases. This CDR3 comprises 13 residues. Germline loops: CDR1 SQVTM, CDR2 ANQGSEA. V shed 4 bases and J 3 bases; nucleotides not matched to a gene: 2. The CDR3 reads CSVGQGPNEKLFF. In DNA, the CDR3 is TGCAGCGTTGGACAGGGTCCTAATGAAAAACTGTTTTTT.

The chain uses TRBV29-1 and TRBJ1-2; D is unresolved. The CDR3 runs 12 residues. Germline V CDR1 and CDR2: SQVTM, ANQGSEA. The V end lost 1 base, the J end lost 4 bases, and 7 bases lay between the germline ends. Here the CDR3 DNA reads TGCAGCGTTGAAGCGTCGGTCTATGGCTACACCTTC. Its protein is CSVEASVYGYTF.

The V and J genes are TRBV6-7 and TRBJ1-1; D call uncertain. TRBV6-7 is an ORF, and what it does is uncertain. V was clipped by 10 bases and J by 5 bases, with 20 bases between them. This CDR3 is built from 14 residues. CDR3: CAISPCVARTEAFF. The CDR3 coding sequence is TGTGCCATCTCACCCTGCGTTGCGAGAACTGAAGCTTTCTTT.

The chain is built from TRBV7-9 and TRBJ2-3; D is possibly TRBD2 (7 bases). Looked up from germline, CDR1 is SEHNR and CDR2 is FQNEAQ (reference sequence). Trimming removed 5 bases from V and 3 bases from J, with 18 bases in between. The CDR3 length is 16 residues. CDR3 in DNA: TGTGCCAGCAGCCTTAGACTAGAGGGGGGGACAGATACGCAGTATTTT. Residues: CASSLRLEGGTDTQYF. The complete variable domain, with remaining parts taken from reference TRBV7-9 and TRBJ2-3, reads DTGVSQNPRHKITKRGQNVTFRCDPISEHNRLYWYRQTLGQGPEFLTYFQNEAQLEKSRLLSDRFSAERPKGSFSTLEIQRTEQGDSAMYLCASSLRLEGGTDTQYFGPGTRLTVL.

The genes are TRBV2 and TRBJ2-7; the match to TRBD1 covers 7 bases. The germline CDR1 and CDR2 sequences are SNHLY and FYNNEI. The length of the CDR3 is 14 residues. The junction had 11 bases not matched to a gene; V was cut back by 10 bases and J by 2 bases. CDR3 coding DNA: TGTGCCACCGAGGGAACAGGGGCTCCCTACGAGCAGTACTTC. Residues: CATEGTGAPYEQYF.

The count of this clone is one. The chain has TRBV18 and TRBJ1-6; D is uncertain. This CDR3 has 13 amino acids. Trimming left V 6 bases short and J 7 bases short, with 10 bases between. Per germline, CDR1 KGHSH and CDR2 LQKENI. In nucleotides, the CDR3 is TGTGCCAGCTCCCGTGACAAAAATTCACCCCTCCACTTT. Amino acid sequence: CASSRDKNSPLHF.

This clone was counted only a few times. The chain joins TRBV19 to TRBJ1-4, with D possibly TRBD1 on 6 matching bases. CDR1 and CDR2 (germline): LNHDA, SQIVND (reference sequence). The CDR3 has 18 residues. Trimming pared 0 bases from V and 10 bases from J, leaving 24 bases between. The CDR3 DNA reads TGTGCCAGTAGTATAGATCGGTCCCAGGGGCGGACCGGAAGAAAACTGTTTTTT. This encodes CASSIDRSQGRTGRKLFF.

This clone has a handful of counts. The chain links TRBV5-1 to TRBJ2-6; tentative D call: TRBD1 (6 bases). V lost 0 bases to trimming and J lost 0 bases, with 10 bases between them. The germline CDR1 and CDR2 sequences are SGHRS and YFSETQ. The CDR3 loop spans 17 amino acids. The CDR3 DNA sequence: TGCGCCAGCAGCTTGGGGACAGATATCTCTGGGGCCAACGTCCTGACTTTC. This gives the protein CASSLGTDISGANVLTF.

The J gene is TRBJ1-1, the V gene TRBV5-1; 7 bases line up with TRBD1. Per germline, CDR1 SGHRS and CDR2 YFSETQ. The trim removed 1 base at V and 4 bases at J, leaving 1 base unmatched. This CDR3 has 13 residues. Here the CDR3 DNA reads TGCGCCAGCAGCTTGTCAGGGGGCACTGAAGCTTTCTTT. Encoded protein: CASSLSGGTEAFF.

Written as DNA, the CDR3 is TGTGCCAGCAGTGAAGGAGGGGGGGACCCCTACAATGAGCAGTTCTTC. Translating it yields CASSEGGGDPYNEQFF. The chain employs TRBV6-1 and TRBJ2-1, with TRBD2 as a possible D gene (7 bases). This CDR3 is built from 16 residues. Germline values: CDR1 MNHNS, CDR2 SASEGT. V was pared by 1 base and J by 2 bases, with 12 bases between.

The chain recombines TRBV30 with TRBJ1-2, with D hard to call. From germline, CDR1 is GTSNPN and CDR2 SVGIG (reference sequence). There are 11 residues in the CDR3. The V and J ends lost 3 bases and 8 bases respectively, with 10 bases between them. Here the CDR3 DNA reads TGTGCCTGGAGGTCCCGGGGAGGCTACACCTTC. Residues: CAWRSRGGYTF.

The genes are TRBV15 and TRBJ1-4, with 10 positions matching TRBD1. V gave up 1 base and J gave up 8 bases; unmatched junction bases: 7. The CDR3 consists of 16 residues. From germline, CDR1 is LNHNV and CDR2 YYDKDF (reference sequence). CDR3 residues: CATSRVSGTGEEKLFF. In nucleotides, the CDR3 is TGTGCCACCAGCAGAGTCTCCGGGACAGGGGAGGAAAAACTGTTTTTT. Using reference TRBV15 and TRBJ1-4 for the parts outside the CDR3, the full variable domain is DAMVIQNPRYQVTQFGKPVTLSCSQTLNHNVMYWYQQKSSQAPKLLFHYYDKDFNNEADTPDNFQSRRPNTSFCFLDIRSPGLGDTAMYLCATSRVSGTGEEKLFFGSGTQLSVL.

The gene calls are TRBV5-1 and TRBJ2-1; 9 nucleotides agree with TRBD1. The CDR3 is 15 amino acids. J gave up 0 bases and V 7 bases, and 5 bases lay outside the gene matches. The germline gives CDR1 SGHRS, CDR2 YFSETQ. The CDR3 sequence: CASHRGQSSYNEQFF. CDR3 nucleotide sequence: TGCGCCAGCCACAGGGGGCAAAGCTCCTACAATGAGCAGTTCTTC.

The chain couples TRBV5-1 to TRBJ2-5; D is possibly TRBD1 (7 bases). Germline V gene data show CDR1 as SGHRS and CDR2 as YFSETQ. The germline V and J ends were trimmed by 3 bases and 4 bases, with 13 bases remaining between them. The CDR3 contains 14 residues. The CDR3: CASSSGGGTETQYF. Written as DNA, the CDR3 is TGCGCCAGCAGCTCCGGAGGGGGCACAGAGACCCAGTACTTC.

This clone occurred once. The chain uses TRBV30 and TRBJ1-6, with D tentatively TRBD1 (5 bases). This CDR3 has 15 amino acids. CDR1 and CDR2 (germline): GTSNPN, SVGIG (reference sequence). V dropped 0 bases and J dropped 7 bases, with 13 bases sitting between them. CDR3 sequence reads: CAWSVGGVGNSPLHF. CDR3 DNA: TGTGCCTGGAGTGTTGGAGGGGTGGGGAATTCACCCCTCCACTTT. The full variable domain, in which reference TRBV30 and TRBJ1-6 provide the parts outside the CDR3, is SQTIHQWPATLVQPVGSPLSLECTVEGTSNPNLYWYRQAAGRGLQLLFYSVGIGQISSEVPQNLSASRPQDRQFILSSKKLLLSDSGFYLCAWSVGGVGNSPLHFGNGTRLTVT.

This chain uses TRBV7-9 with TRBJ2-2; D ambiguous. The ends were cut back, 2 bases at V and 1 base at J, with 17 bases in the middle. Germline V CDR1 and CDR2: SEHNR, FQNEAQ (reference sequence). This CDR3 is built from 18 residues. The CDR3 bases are TGTGCCAGCAGCTTATTTAGTTACAGAAGGAAGAACACCGGGGAGCTGTTTTTT. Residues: CASSLFSYRRKNTGELFF.

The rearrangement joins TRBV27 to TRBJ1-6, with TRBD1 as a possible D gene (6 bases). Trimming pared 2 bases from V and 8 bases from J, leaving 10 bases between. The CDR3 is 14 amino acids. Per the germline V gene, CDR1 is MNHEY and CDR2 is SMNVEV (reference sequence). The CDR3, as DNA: TGTGCCAGCAGTTTAGGGGGACACCATTCACCCCTCCACTTT. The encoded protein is CASSLGGHHSPLHF.

CDR3 bases: TGTGCCAGCAGCCCCGCAGGGTCCCCCTACGAGCAGTACTTC. The encoded protein is CASSPAGSPYEQYF. V is TRBV5-4 and J is TRBJ2-7, with D possibly matching TRBD1 (5 bases). The length of the CDR3 is 14 residues. Trimming stripped 4 bases from V and 2 bases from J, with 13 bases between. Germline-derived CDR1 and CDR2 are SGHNT and YYREEE (reference sequence).

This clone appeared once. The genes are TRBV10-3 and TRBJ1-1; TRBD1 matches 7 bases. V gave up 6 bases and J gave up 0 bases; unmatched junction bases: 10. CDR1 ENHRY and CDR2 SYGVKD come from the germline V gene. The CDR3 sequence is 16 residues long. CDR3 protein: CAIRGGQSSMNTEAFF. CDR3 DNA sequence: TGTGCCATCAGGGGGGGACAGTCTTCAATGAACACTGAAGCTTTCTTT.

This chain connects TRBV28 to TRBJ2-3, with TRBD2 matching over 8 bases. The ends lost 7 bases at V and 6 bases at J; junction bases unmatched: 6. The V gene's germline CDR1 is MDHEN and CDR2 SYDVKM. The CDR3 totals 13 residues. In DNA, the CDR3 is TGTGCCAGCACCCGGGGGGGTAGGGATACGCAGTATTTT. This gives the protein CASTRGGRDTQYF.

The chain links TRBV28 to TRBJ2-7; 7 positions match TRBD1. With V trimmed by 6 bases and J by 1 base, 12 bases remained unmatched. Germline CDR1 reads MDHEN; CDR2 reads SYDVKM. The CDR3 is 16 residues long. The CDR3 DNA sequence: TGTGCCAGCAGCCCTCCGCTCGGGACAGCATCCTACGAGCAGTACTTC. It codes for CASSPPLGTASYEQYF.